Given below is one TCR beta chain in context. This clonotype was counted a few times. Its antigen target is currently unknown. There are no base qualities to consult, and no much larger clone falls within one base. Libraries were made using RT-PCR. TCRdb names Illumina HiSeq 2500 as the instrument used. Through fastp at Q25 and MiXCR, TCRdb rebuilt clones from the public reads, retaining in-frame beta chains. Under each unique CDR3 protein, matching rows form one entry showing the most common genes and DNA. Recorded for this sample are about 800,000 distinct CDR3 sequences; about 20% of them occurred a single time. The top ten hold about 9.4% of the sample. From the cysteine through the phenylalanine, the CDR3 covers 16 amino acids. Just the 48-base CDR3 DNA is kept, in frame starting at base 1. Between the V and J ends, shortened by 6 bases and 1 base respectively, the junction contains 18 bases. This entry comes from a study of response to subunit inactivated influenza vaccine (dated by TCRdb to between 2017 and 2018). Background for the entire study: Deep quantitative T cell receptor repertoire profiling was used in the study to track responses to a trivalent subunit inactivated influenza vaccine. Results and caveats for the whole study, not just this receptor: The authors suggested that each seasonal influenza vaccination may recruit only a limited number of new T cells.

The rearranged chain carries TRBV12-3 or TRBV12-4 and TRBJ1-2; the D gene is unclear. Sequenced here: PBMCs from blood, sampled 5 to 6 days after vaccination. The clonotype was recovered from a man in his forties or fifties who received an inactivated influenza vaccine. Donor details come from another sample of the same person, matched by shared clones. The CDR3 reads CASSGTSGLLNYGYTF. The DNA is TGTGCCAGCAGCGGAACATCAGGCCTCCTTAACTATGGCTACACCTTC.